The source of this TCR beta chain is a study of T cells in Graves' hyperthyroidism and ophthalmopathy. The study's findings and limits: Separation of ophthalmopathy from stable hyperthyroidism was achieved by a 13 V-J model.

Researchers took RNA transcripts and amplified the TCR beta CDR3 regions from them. A first-round RT-PCR of the TCR CDR3 used the HTBI primer set. TCRdb fed the multiplex PCR reads into MiXCR, producing one record per CDR3 protein. The profile shows fewer than 650,000 distinct CDR3 sequences, about 15% of them singletons. As concerns this clonotype: Its antigen remains unknown.

Looked up from germline, CDR1 is MNHNS and CDR2 is SASEGT. CDR3 length: 14 amino acids. Trimming removed 6 bases from V and 0 bases from J, with 9 bases in between. Specimen: blood. This clonotype was obtained from a woman aged 40 to 49 with Graves' ophthalmopathy. The chain joins TRBV6-1 to TRBJ1-5; D is ambiguous. CDR3 DNA: TGTGCCAGCAGGAGAGATTATAGCAATCAGCCCCAGCATTTT. It translates to CASRRDYSNQPQHF.